The 26 T cell receptor beta chains given below trace back to one sample, sequenced in a study of response to subunit inactivated influenza vaccine. TCRdb used MiXCR to reprocess the RT-PCR reads, holding one entry per CDR3 protein. The table lists about 520,000 distinct CDR3 sequences, about 25% of them singletons, with under 2.5% in the top ten. This material consisted of CD4+ T cells sorted from PBMCs, taken roughly 5 days after vaccination. The source of these receptors is a man in his fifties or sixties who received an inactivated influenza vaccine.

The chain combines TRBV20-1 with TRBJ1-2; D is ambiguous. Germline lookup yields CDR1 DFQATT and CDR2 SNEGSKA (reference sequence). The CDR3 length is 13 residues. V gave up 7 bases and J gave up 0 bases, with 12 bases separating them. The CDR3 bases are TGCAGTGTTTTGCCGGAAACTAACTATGGCTACACCTTC. Amino acids: CSVLPETNYGYTF.

V and J are TRBV5-6 and TRBJ1-3; 8 bases fit TRBD1. V lost 4 bases to trimming and J lost 3 bases; unmatched junction nucleotides: 3. Germline assignment: CDR1 SGHDT and CDR2 YYEEEE. This CDR3 is built from 14 residues. The CDR3: CASSPTGVGNTIYF. The DNA of the CDR3 is TGTGCCAGCAGCCCGACAGGGGTTGGAAACACCATATATTTT.

The J gene is TRBJ1-2, the V gene TRBV6-5, with unresolved D. CDR3 length equals 16 residues. Trimming removed 0 bases at V and 0 bases at J, with 11 bases between. In germline, CDR1 is MNHEY, CDR2 SVGAGI. This CDR3 is CASSYSTAPANYGYTF. CDR3 nucleotide sequence: TGTGCCAGCAGTTACTCTACGGCACCCGCTAACTATGGCTACACCTTC.

This clonotype was seen only a few times. J is TRBJ2-5 and V is TRBV5-1; 10 bases align to TRBD1. Germline V gene sequence: CDR1 SGHRS, CDR2 YFSETQ. With V trimmed by 3 bases and J by 7 bases, 9 bases remained unmatched. The CDR3 contains 15 residues. In nucleotides, the CDR3 is TGCGCCAGCAGCTCAGGACAGGGGGATGGAGTGACCCAGTACTTC. Protein sequence: CASSSGQGDGVTQYF. Combining the CDR3 with reference TRBV5-1 and TRBJ2-5 gives the whole variable domain KAGVTQTPRYLIKTRGQQVTLSCSPISGHRSVSWYQQTPGQGLQFLFEYFSETQRNKGNFPGRFSGRQFSNSRSEMNVSTLELGDSALYLCASSSGQGDGVTQYFGPGTRLLVL.

This clonotype was recorded a few times. The gene calls are TRBV29-1 and TRBJ1-2; D perhaps matches TRBD1 (5 bases). The CDR3 is made up of 11 amino acids. V lost 3 bases, J lost 8 bases, and 10 bases lay in between. In germline, CDR1 is SQVTM, CDR2 ANQGSEA. The CDR3 nucleotides are TGCAGCGTTGACCTCTCAGGGGGCTACACCTTC. It is translated as CSVDLSGGYTF.

This clonotype was seen more than once but under ten times. The rearrangement links TRBV10-3 to TRBJ1-5; no clear D gene. Trimming removed 3 bases at V and 4 bases at J, with 4 bases between. CDR1 and CDR2 from the germline V gene are ENHRY and SYGVKD. This CDR3 spans 12 amino acids. CDR3 region: CAISDFNQPQHF. CDR3 sequence (DNA): TGTGCCATCAGTGACTTTAATCAGCCCCAGCATTTT.

This clonotype has at least ten counts. The V and J genes are TRBV10-3 and TRBJ1-5; TRBD1 matches at 11 bases. V lost 6 bases and J lost 5; bases outside the gene matches: 3. CDR1 ENHRY and CDR2 SYGVKD come from the germline V gene. The CDR3 extends over 14 amino acids. The CDR3 region is CAISGTGGDQPQHF. The CDR3 DNA reads TGTGCCATCAGCGGGACAGGGGGTGATCAGCCCCAGCATTTT.

The genes are TRBV28 and TRBJ2-1; 9 bases align to TRBD2. This CDR3 is built from 15 residues. Germline V gives CDR1 MDHEN, CDR2 SYDVKM. The ends lost 5 bases at V and 8 bases at J; junction bases unmatched: 10. In DNA form, the CDR3 reads TGTGCCAGCAGTAGTTCTGGCGGGGGGGCTTATGAGCAGTTCTTC. Amino acids: CASSSSGGGAYEQFF.

There are a few counts of this clonotype. V is TRBV9 and J is TRBJ2-1; D possibly corresponds to TRBD1 (5 bases). The V and J ends lost 3 bases and 0 bases respectively, with 10 bases between them. This CDR3 contains 15 residues. Germline V gene data show CDR1 as SGDLS and CDR2 as YYNGEE. CDR3 sequence: CASSATGSSYNEQFF. Here the CDR3 DNA reads TGTGCCAGCAGCGCCACAGGTAGCTCCTACAATGAGCAGTTCTTC.

A few counts support this clonotype. The chain joins TRBV5-1 to TRBJ1-2; weak D call: TRBD1 (6 bases). The CDR3 has 14 residues. V shed 5 bases and J shed 4 bases, with 15 bases lying between them. The germline V gene encodes CDR1 SGHRS and CDR2 YFSETQ. The CDR3 bases are TGCGCCAGCAGATCGTCGGGACATAGCTATGGCTACACCTTC. Residues: CASRSSGHSYGYTF.

This clonotype was detected a few times. This chain joins TRBV10-3 and TRBJ1-6, with D possibly matching TRBD1 (6 bases). The germline CDR1 and CDR2 sequences are ENHRY and SYGVKD. Trimming took off 6 bases at V and 8 bases at J, with 11 bases between the two ends. The CDR3 has 13 amino acids. The CDR3 nucleotides are TGTGCCATCAGCCCACAGGGTGATTCACCCCTCCACTTT. Protein sequence: CAISPQGDSPLHF.

This clonotype was seen a few times. This chain links TRBV11-1 with TRBJ2-3; perhaps TRBD2 as D (6 bases). The V gene's germline CDR1 is SGHAT and CDR2 FQDESV (reference sequence). The CDR3 is 18 amino acids. Trimming took off 3 bases at V and 1 base at J, with 20 bases between the two ends. The CDR3 sequence is CASSFPWGLGGGTDTQYF. DNA for the CDR3: TGTGCCAGCAGCTTTCCCTGGGGACTGGGCGGGGGCACAGATACGCAGTATTTT.

This clonotype was picked up many times. The rearrangement joins TRBV5-1 to TRBJ2-6; TRBD1 agrees at 10 bases. From germline, CDR1 is SGHRS and CDR2 YFSETQ. Trimming took 0 bases from V and 1 from J; bases not matched to a gene: 4. The CDR3 spans 18 residues. Written as DNA, the CDR3 is TGCGCCAGCAGCTTGGTGACAGGGGGCGCGTCTGGGGCCAACGTCCTGACTTTC. Residues: CASSLVTGGASGANVLTF. Complete variable domain (other parts from reference TRBV5-1 and TRBJ2-6): KAGVTQTPRYLIKTRGQQVTLSCSPISGHRSVSWYQQTPGQGLQFLFEYFSETQRNKGNFPGRFSGRQFSNSRSEMNVSTLELGDSALYLCASSLVTGGASGANVLTFGAGSRLTVL.

The chain combines TRBV28 with TRBJ1-2; no firm D call. V was pared by 6 bases and J by 2 bases, with 16 bases between. The CDR3 loop spans 15 amino acids. Germline V gene data show CDR1 as MDHEN and CDR2 as SYDVKM. This chain's CDR3 is CASSGVGRANYGYTF. The CDR3 nucleotides are TGTGCCAGCAGCGGAGTGGGCCGCGCCAACTATGGCTACACCTTC.

The table lists this clonotype with a few counts. The chain links TRBV20-1 to TRBJ2-7, with TRBD1 as a possible D gene (6 bases). Germline CDR1 reads DFQATT; CDR2 reads SNEGSKA (reference sequence). The CDR3 consists of 11 residues. Trimming took 5 bases from V and 3 from J, leaving 8 bases between them. CDR3 in DNA: TGCAGTGCTGGACAGTTCTACGAGCAGTACTTC. Its protein is CSAGQFYEQYF.

The chain is built from TRBV20-1 and TRBJ2-1, with TRBD2 matching over 8 bases. V lost 0 bases and J lost 1; bases outside the gene matches: 14. Germline CDR1 and CDR2: DFQATT and SNEGSKA (reference sequence). The CDR3 spans 19 residues. The CDR3 sequence: CSARDHSLAIAGSYNEQFF. In DNA form, the CDR3 reads TGCAGTGCTAGAGATCACTCCCTCGCGATAGCGGGGTCCTACAATGAGCAGTTCTTC.

This clonotype was found a few times. The chain carries TRBV3-1 and TRBJ1-1, with TRBD1 as a possible D gene (5 bases). The germline gives CDR1 LGHDT, CDR2 YNNKEL (reference sequence). CDR3 length: 14 amino acids. V lost 1 base and J 1 base, leaving 7 bases between the germline ends. The chain's CDR3 is CASSQGTSNTEAFF. The CDR3 bases are TGTGCCAGCAGCCAAGGGACATCGAACACTGAAGCTTTCTTT.

This clonotype came up a few times. V and J are TRBV4-2 and TRBJ2-7; 9 bases agree with TRBD1. Germline V gene sequence: CDR1 LGHNA, CDR2 YNFKEQ. V shed 2 bases and J 4 bases; nucleotides not matched to a gene: 3. This CDR3 has 14 amino acids. The CDR3 loop reads CASSQTGGIYEQYF. CDR3 sequence (DNA): TGTGCCAGCAGCCAAACAGGGGGCATATACGAGCAGTACTTC.

The chain uses TRBV7-9 and TRBJ2-7; D is unclear. This CDR3 is built from 14 residues. Germline CDR1 reads SEHNR; CDR2 reads FQNEAQ (reference sequence). V was cut by 5 bases and J by 6 bases, with 17 bases left in between. In DNA, the CDR3 is TGTGCCAGCAGCCTCTCCCCGGCCTCCGCCGAGCAGTACTTC. As protein: CASSLSPASAEQYF.

The chain uses TRBV5-5 and TRBJ2-3; D is unresolved. The germline gives CDR1 SGHKS, CDR2 YYEKEE (reference sequence). The CDR3 covers 14 residues. The V gene lost 3 bases and the J gene lost 2 bases, with 10 bases spanning the gap. The CDR3 region is CASSYSTFTDTQYF. Written as DNA, the CDR3 is TGTGCCAGCAGCTATTCGACTTTCACAGATACGCAGTATTTT.

This chain's CDR3 is CASSQGFALTGELFF. As DNA, the CDR3 is TGTGCCAGCAGCCAAGGATTTGCTCTCACCGGGGAGCTGTTTTTT. The chain links TRBV14 to TRBJ2-2; no clear D gene. Germline lookup yields CDR1 SGHDN and CDR2 FVKESK. The CDR3 spans 15 residues. V was trimmed by 1 base and J by 4 bases, leaving 10 bases between them.

This clonotype occurred a few times. This rearrangement joins TRBV30 to TRBJ1-4; TRBD1 might be the D (6 bases). V lost 2 bases and J 7 bases, leaving 14 bases between the germline ends. This CDR3 contains 14 residues. The germline gives CDR1 GTSNPN, CDR2 SVGIG (reference sequence). The CDR3 loop reads CAWSLRGASEKLFF. In DNA, the CDR3 is TGTGCCTGGAGTCTCCGGGGGGCGAGTGAAAAACTGTTTTTT.

V is TRBV20-1 and J is TRBJ1-1; D not certain. V shed 3 bases and J shed 3 bases, with 11 bases lying between them. The CDR3 runs to 13 residues. Germline loops: CDR1 DFQATT, CDR2 SNEGSKA (reference sequence). The CDR3 DNA reads as TGCAGTGCTAGTCCGGGGTCGGACACTGAAGCTTTCTTT. Translation gives CSASPGSDTEAFF.

The chain couples TRBV6-1 to TRBJ2-7; TRBD1 matches 10 bases. V shed 6 bases and J 2 bases; nucleotides not matched to a gene: 4. The CDR3 has 14 amino acids. CDR1 and CDR2 (germline): MNHNS, SASEGT. CDR3 bases: TGTGCCAGCAGGCCGGGACAGGGGACCTACGAGCAGTACTTC. Amino acids: CASRPGQGTYEQYF.

The chain is built from TRBV20-1 and TRBJ1-1, with a weak D call TRBD1 (5 bases). The germline V gene encodes CDR1 DFQATT and CDR2 SNEGSKA (reference sequence). The length of the CDR3 is 14 residues. With 1 base removed from V and 4 bases from J, the gap between germline ends came to 13 bases. The CDR3 region has the DNA TGCAGTGCTAGAGTTCTTGCAGGGAGCACTGAAGCTTTCTTT. This codes for CSARVLAGSTEAFF.

V usage is TRBV12-3 or TRBV12-4 and J usage is TRBJ2-7; TRBD2 agrees at 11 bases. The CDR3 contains 15 residues. J lost 7 bases, V lost 3 bases, and 8 bases had no gene match. Here the CDR3 DNA reads TGTGCCAGCAGTTTGTCTGGACTAGCGGGCGCTGAGCAGTACTTC. Translated, it gives CASSLSGLAGAEQYF.